One sample yielded the 9 T cell receptor beta chains listed below, sequenced in a study of OX40 agonist ivuxolimab in advanced cancers. Sequencing was performed with immunoSEQ multiplex PCR; in TCRdb, only in-frame clones are kept and a portion is missing. The data contain over 8,500 clones, 79% of them singletons. Source: CD4+ or CD8+ T cells sorted from blood, taken in a trial of the OX40 agonist ivuxolimab. Receptors originate from an adult with an advanced solid tumor such as melanoma, head and neck, liver or kidney cancer.

The chain uses TRBV6-6 and TRBJ2-7, with D possibly TRBD1 on 5 matching bases. V lost 5 bases and J 2 bases, leaving 13 bases between the germline ends. This CDR3 region has 14 residues. Germline V gives CDR1 MNHNY, CDR2 SVGAGI (reference sequence). The CDR3 loop is CASSPAVGPYEQYF. CDR3 coding DNA: TGTGCCAGCAGTCCGGCCGTGGGGCCCTACGAGCAGTACTTC.

The gene calls are TRBV5-4 and TRBJ2-1; 8 bases line up with TRBD2. The CDR3 totals 14 residues. From germline, CDR1 is SGHNT and CDR2 YYREEE (reference sequence). With 3 bases clipped from V and 8 bases from J, the junction kept 7 bases outside the gene matches. For the CDR3, the DNA is TGTGCCAGCAGCTCAGGACTAGCTGATGATGAGCAGTTCTTC. Encoded protein: CASSSGLADDEQFF.

This chain joins TRBV9 and TRBJ2-1; the D is unclear. The CDR3 covers 14 residues. V was clipped by 0 bases and J by 5 bases, with 9 bases between them. CDR1 is SGDLS, CDR2 YYNGEE, per germline. The CDR3 coding sequence is TGTGCCAGCAGCGTAGTTGGCAGTAACAATGAGCAGTTCTTC. It translates to CASSVVGSNNEQFF.

The chain links TRBV30 to TRBJ2-5; D gene unclear. The V and J ends lost 0 bases and 2 bases respectively, with 10 bases between them. Germline loops: CDR1 GTSNPN, CDR2 SVGIG (reference sequence). There are 14 residues in the CDR3. CDR3 bases: TGTGCCTGGAGTGTAGAGTGGGGACAAGAGACCCAGTACTTC. The encoded protein is CAWSVEWGQETQYF.

The chain joins TRBV5-8 to TRBJ2-7, with D perhaps matching TRBD1 (6 bases). Germline CDR1 reads SGHTS; CDR2 reads YDEGEE. The CDR3 has 14 residues. Trimming cost V 5 bases and J 0 bases, with 12 bases left between them. The CDR3 DNA is TGTGCCAGCAGACGAACGGACAGCTCCTACGAGCAGTACTTC. Amino acid sequence: CASRRTDSSYEQYF.

The chain combines TRBV4-2 with TRBJ2-3, with a tentative D call TRBD2 (7 bases). V lost 0 bases and J lost 5, with 12 bases in between. CDR3 length equals 15 residues. In germline, CDR1 is LGHNA, CDR2 YNFKEQ. The DNA for the CDR3 is TGTGCCAGCAGCCAAGAGAAGGGGGAGGGAGATACGCAGTATTTT. It is translated as CASSQEKGEGDTQYF.

This chain connects TRBV16 to TRBJ2-7, with TRBD2 matching over 7 bases. Germline lookup yields CDR1 KGHSY and CDR2 FQNENV. The CDR3 is 14 amino acids. The V gene end was trimmed by 5 bases and the J gene end by 0 bases; junction bases not matched to a gene: 4. CDR3 region: CASSYWTSSYEQYF. The DNA for the CDR3 is TGTGCCAGCAGCTATTGGACTAGCTCCTACGAGCAGTACTTC. Full variable domain (remainder filled in from reference TRBV16 and TRBJ2-7): GEEVAQTPKHLVRGEGQKAKLYCAPIKGHSYVFWYQQVLKNEFKFLISFQNENVFDETGMPKERFSAKCLPNSPCSLEIQATKLEDSAVYFCASSYWTSSYEQYFGPGTRLTVT.

The V gene is TRBV2, the J gene TRBJ1-5, with 8 bases fitting TRBD1. The germline V gene encodes CDR1 SNHLY and CDR2 FYNNEI. CDR3 length: 14 residues. With 6 bases clipped from V and 2 bases from J, the junction kept 3 bases outside the gene matches. In nucleotides, the CDR3 is TGTGCCAGCAGGGAACAGGGGGGCAATCAGCCCCAGCATTTT. Translation gives CASREQGGNQPQHF.

The genes are TRBV28 and TRBJ1-2; D is perhaps TRBD1 (5 bases). Germline CDR1 is MDHEN and CDR2 is SYDVKM. With 4 bases removed from V and 2 bases from J, the gap between germline ends came to 8 bases. CDR3 length: 13 residues. The chain's CDR3 is CASSSGGNYGYTF. The CDR3 DNA sequence: TGTGCCAGCAGTTCGGGGGGGAACTATGGCTACACCTTC.